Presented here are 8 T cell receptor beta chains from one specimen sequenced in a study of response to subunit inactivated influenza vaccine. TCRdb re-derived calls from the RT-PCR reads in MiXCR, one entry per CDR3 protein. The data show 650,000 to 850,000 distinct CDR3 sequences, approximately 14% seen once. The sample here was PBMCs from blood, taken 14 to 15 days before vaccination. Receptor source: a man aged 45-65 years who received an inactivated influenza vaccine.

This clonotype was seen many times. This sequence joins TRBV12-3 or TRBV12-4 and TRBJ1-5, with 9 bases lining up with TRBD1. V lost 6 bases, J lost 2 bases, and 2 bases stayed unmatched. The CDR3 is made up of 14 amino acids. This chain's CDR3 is CASRRDRGNQPQHF. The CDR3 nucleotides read TGTGCCAGCAGGAGGGACAGGGGCAATCAGCCCCAGCATTTT.

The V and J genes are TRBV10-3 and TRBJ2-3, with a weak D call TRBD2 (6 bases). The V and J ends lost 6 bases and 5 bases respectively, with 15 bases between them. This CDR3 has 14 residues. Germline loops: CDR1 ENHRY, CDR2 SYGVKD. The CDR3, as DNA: TGTGCCATCAGCCCCCTTGAGGAGGGAGATACGCAGTATTTT. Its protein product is CAISPLEEGDTQYF.

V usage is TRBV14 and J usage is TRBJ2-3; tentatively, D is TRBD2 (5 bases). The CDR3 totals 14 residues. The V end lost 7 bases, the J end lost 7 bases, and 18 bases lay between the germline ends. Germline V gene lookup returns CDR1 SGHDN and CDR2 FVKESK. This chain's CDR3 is CASTITGFGNTQYF. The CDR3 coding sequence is TGTGCCAGCACCATAACGGGTTTCGGGAATACGCAGTATTTT.

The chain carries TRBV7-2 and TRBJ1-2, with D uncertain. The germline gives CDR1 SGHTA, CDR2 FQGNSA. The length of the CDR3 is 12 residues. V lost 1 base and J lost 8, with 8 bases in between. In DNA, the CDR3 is TGTGCCAGCAGCTTAGAGGCGGGAGGCTACACCTTC. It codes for CASSLEAGGYTF.

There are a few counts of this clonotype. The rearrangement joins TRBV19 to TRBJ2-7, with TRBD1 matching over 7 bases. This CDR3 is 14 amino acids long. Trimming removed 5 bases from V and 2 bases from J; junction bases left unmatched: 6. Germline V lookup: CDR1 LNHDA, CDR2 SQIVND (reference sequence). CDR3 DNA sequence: TGTGCCAGTAGTTCGGACAGGAGCCCCTACGAGCAGTACTTC. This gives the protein CASSSDRSPYEQYF. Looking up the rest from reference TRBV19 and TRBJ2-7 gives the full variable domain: DGGITQSPKYLFRKEGQNVTLSCEQNLNHDAMYWYRQDPGQGLRLIYYSQIVNDFQKGDIAEGYSVSREKKESFPLTVTSAQKNPTAFYLCASSSDRSPYEQYFGPGTRLTVT.

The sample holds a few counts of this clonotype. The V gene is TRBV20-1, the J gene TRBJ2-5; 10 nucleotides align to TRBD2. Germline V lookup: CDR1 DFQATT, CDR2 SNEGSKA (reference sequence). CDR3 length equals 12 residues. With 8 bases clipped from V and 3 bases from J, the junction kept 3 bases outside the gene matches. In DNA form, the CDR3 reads TGCAGTTATAGCGGGAGGAAAGAGACCCAGTACTTC. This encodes CSYSGRKETQYF.

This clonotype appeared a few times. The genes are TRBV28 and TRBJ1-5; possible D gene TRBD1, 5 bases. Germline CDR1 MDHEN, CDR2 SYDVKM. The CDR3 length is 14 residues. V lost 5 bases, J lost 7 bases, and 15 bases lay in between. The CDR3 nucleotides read TGTGCCAGCAGTCAGGGCCCCCTGGGGCAGCCCCAGCATTTT. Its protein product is CASSQGPLGQPQHF.

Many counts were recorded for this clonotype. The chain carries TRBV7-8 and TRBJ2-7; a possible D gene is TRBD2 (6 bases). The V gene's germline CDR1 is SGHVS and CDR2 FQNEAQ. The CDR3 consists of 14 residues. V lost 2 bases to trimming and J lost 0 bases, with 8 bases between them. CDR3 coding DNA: TGTGCCAGCAGCTTACGCGGGAACTCCTACGAGCAGTACTTC. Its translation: CASSLRGNSYEQYF.